A selection of T cell receptor beta chains follows, all from one sample in a study of human T cells and chemical hapten exposure. TCRdb called the RACE reads again in MiXCR, with one record for every CDR3 protein. The table includes some 250,000 distinct CDR3 sequences, about 7.7% detected once. Material: whole blood, obtained in connection with sensitization to the hapten diphenylcyclopropenone (DPC). The receptors were gathered from a man aged 18 to 29 with alopecia areata. Some clones in this sample may be carry-over from other donors' samples. The CDR3 runs from the conserved cysteine through the conserved F or W. D genes are given only for firm matches. Rows give clone size only sometimes, using once, few, many, or a class for an expanded clone.

size: .
J: TRBJ2-4
V: TRBV6-1
D: TRBD1
CDR3: CASSEGQGAKNIQYF
DNA: TGTGCCAGCAGTGAAGGACAGGGTGCCAAAAACATTCAGTACTTC

size: .
J: TRBJ1-4
V: TRBV15
D: .
CDR3: CATSRDGEKLFF
DNA: TGTGCCACCAGCAGAGATGGTGAAAAACTGTTTTTT

size: .
J: TRBJ1-1
V: TRBV6-4
D: TRBD1
CDR3: CASSEGDRGAEAFF
DNA: TGTGCCAGCAGTGAAGGGGACAGGGGAGCTGAAGCTTTCTTT

size: few
J: TRBJ2-3
V: TRBV10-3
D: .
CDR3: CAISEDKRTDTQYF
DNA: TGTGCCATCAGTGAGGACAAACGCACAGATACGCAGTATTTT

size: few
J: TRBJ1-2
V: TRBV6-5
D: .
CDR3: CASSPGVGYTF
DNA: TGTGCCAGCAGTCCAGGGGTTGGCTACACCTTC

size: few
J: TRBJ2-7
V: TRBV10-3
D: TRBD1
CDR3: CAISPRTGGTSEQYF
DNA: TGTGCCATCAGTCCCCGGACAGGGGGTACAAGCGAGCAGTACTTC

size: many
J: TRBJ1-3
V: TRBV7-2
D: TRBD1
CDR3: CASSPTGSGNTIYF
DNA: TGTGCCAGCAGCCCGACAGGGTCCGGAAACACCATATATTTT

size: few
J: TRBJ2-3
V: TRBV28
D: TRBD2
CDR3: CASSPSVLASGGDTQYF
DNA: TGTGCCAGCAGTCCCTCCGTCCTGGCTAGCGGGGGGGATACGCAGTATTTT

size: few
J: TRBJ2-1
V: TRBV5-1
D: .
CDR3: CASSPQGGKQFF
DNA: TGCGCCAGCAGCCCACAGGGCGGGAAGCAGTTCTTC

size: .
J: TRBJ2-5
V: TRBV6-2/TRBV6-3
D: .
CDR3: CASNHGAEGETQYF
DNA: TGTGCCAGCAACCACGGTGCAGAGGGTGAGACCCAGTACTTC

size: .
J: TRBJ1-1
V: TRBV10-3
D: TRBD1
CDR3: CAIAPQGGTEAFF
DNA: TGTGCCATTGCTCCTCAGGGGGGGACTGAAGCTTTCTTT

size: few
J: TRBJ2-3
V: TRBV7-6
D: .
CDR3: CASSFGGATDTQYF
DNA: TGTGCCAGCAGCTTCGGTGGGGCCACAGATACGCAGTATTTT

size: many
J: TRBJ2-1
V: TRBV5-1
D: .
CDR3: CASSRDSYNEQFF
DNA: TGCGCCAGCTCCCGCGACTCCTACAATGAGCAGTTCTTC

size: many
J: TRBJ2-3
V: TRBV7-2
D: .
CDR3: CASSLGLGDTQYF
DNA: TGTGCCAGCAGCTTAGGTTTAGGGGATACGCAGTATTTT

size: few
J: TRBJ1-2
V: TRBV7-2
D: .
CDR3: CASSLVNRDYGYTF
DNA: TGTGCCAGCAGCTTAGTGAACAGGGACTATGGCTACACCTTC

size: few
J: TRBJ2-1
V: TRBV28
D: TRBD1
CDR3: CASIPLVQGVVQFF
DNA: TGTGCCAGCATCCCGCTAGTCCAGGGGGTCGTGCAGTTCTTC

size: few
J: TRBJ1-6
V: TRBV25-1
D: .
CDR3: CASSDGREFSDSPLHF
DNA: TGTGCCAGCAGTGATGGGAGGGAATTTTCCGATTCACCCCTCCACTTT

size: .
J: TRBJ2-1
V: TRBV2
D: TRBD1
CDR3: CASSGQGPHEQFF
DNA: TGTGCCAGTTCGGGACAGGGCCCCCATGAGCAGTTCTTC

size: many
J: TRBJ2-3
V: TRBV5-1
D: .
CDR3: CASSPWGSTEDTQYF
DNA: TGCGCCAGCAGCCCGTGGGGAAGCACCGAAGATACGCAGTATTTT

size: few
J: TRBJ2-7
V: TRBV5-5
D: .
CDR3: CASSFRGVKAYEQYF
DNA: TGTGCCAGCAGCTTCCGGGGCGTGAAGGCCTACGAGCAGTACTTC

size: .
J: TRBJ1-1
V: TRBV12-3/TRBV12-4
D: .
CDR3: CASSAEGISTEAFF
DNA: TGTGCCAGCAGTGCAGAAGGGATTAGCACTGAAGCTTTCTTT

size: few
J: TRBJ1-6
V: TRBV7-8
D: .
CDR3: CASSLTGLRDSPLHF
DNA: TGTGCCAGCAGCCTAACAGGGTTGAGAGATTCACCCCTCCACTTT

size: .
J: TRBJ2-7
V: TRBV14
D: .
CDR3: CASSQERLPAYEQYF
DNA: TGTGCCAGCAGCCAAGAACGGCTGCCAGCCTACGAGCAGTACTTC

size: .
J: TRBJ2-5
V: TRBV12-3/TRBV12-4
D: TRBD2
CDR3: CASSKGVGGGETQYF
DNA: TGTGCCAGCAGTAAAGGGGTCGGCGGGGGAGAGACCCAGTACTTC

size: few
J: TRBJ1-4
V: TRBV6-5
D: .
CDR3: CASSYSGAGPEKLFF
DNA: TGTGCCAGCAGTTACTCGGGGGCAGGGCCTGAAAAACTGTTTTTT

size: few
J: TRBJ1-6
V: TRBV20-1
D: .
CDR3: CSARDAGRLDNSPLHF
DNA: TGCAGTGCTAGAGATGCAGGGAGGCTTGATAATTCACCCCTCCACTTT

size: many
J: TRBJ2-5
V: TRBV6-5
D: .
CDR3: CASSYPGTSLQYF
DNA: TGTGCCAGCAGTTACCCTGGGACAAGCCTTCAGTACTTC

size: .
J: TRBJ2-2
V: TRBV4-1
D: .
CDR3: CASSQVWGLDTGELFF
DNA: TGCGCCAGCAGCCAAGTTTGGGGGCTTGACACCGGGGAGCTGTTTTTT

size: few
J: TRBJ2-7
V: TRBV27
D: .
CDR3: CASSLEGTLSSYEQYF
DNA: TGTGCCAGCAGTTTAGAGGGGACACTTAGCTCCTACGAGCAGTACTTC

size: .
J: TRBJ1-1
V: TRBV12-5
D: .
CDR3: CASGQTAVSEAFF
DNA: TGTGCTAGTGGACAGACAGCCGTTTCTGAAGCTTTCTTT

size: few
J: TRBJ2-1
V: TRBV3-1
D: .
CDR3: CASSQTLLVSALNEQFF
DNA: TGTGCCAGCAGCCAAACCCTACTAGTATCGGCCCTCAATGAGCAGTTCTTC

size: .
J: TRBJ2-3
V: TRBV27
D: TRBD1
CDR3: CASIRDRYTDTQYF
DNA: TGTGCCAGCATTAGGGACAGGTACACAGATACGCAGTATTTT

size: .
J: TRBJ2-1
V: TRBV7-2
D: TRBD1
CDR3: CASSGQGQGGGEQFF
DNA: TGTGCCAGCAGCGGCCAGGGACAGGGCGGCGGTGAGCAGTTCTTC

size: few
J: TRBJ2-1
V: TRBV6-5
D: TRBD2
CDR3: CASSIAGEGSTYNEQFF
DNA: TGTGCCAGCAGTATAGCGGGGGAGGGCAGCACCTACAATGAGCAGTTCTTC

size: few
J: TRBJ1-2
V: TRBV12-3/TRBV12-4
D: .
CDR3: CASSLAQNYGYTF
DNA: TGTGCCAGCAGTTTAGCCCAGAACTATGGCTACACCTTC

size: many
J: TRBJ1-2
V: TRBV4-2
D: .
CDR3: CASTGGKGLNYGYTF
DNA: TGTGCCAGCACCGGAGGGAAGGGCCTCAACTATGGCTACACCTTC

size: many
J: TRBJ1-1
V: TRBV20-1
D: .
CDR3: CSARDPEGRPHTEAFF
DNA: TGCAGTGCTAGAGACCCCGAAGGGCGGCCCCACACTGAAGCTTTCTTT

size: .
J: TRBJ2-3
V: TRBV15
D: TRBD1
CDR3: CTTSSTGGGSMDTQYF
DNA: TGTACCACCAGCAGCACAGGGGGCGGAAGCATGGATACGCAGTATTTT

size: many
J: TRBJ1-6
V: TRBV27
D: .
CDR3: CASSREGDSPLHF
DNA: TGTGCCAGCAGTAGGGAGGGGGATTCACCCCTCCACTTT

size: few
J: TRBJ2-1
V: TRBV9
D: TRBD1
CDR3: CASSVGDRHEHNEQFF
DNA: TGTGCCAGCAGCGTTGGGGACAGGCACGAACACAATGAGCAGTTCTTC

size: many
J: TRBJ1-3
V: TRBV7-2
D: .
CDR3: CASSLDFTSGNTIYF
DNA: TGTGCCAGCAGCTTAGACTTTACCTCTGGAAACACCATATATTTT

size: few
J: TRBJ2-7
V: TRBV9
D: TRBD1
CDR3: CASSVGLRVGTGKPYEQYF
DNA: TGTGCCAGCAGCGTAGGGCTGAGGGTGGGGACAGGAAAACCCTACGAGCAGTACTTC

size: few
J: TRBJ2-5
V: TRBV20-1
D: TRBD2
CDR3: CSARDLAGTQETQYF
DNA: TGCAGTGCTAGAGACCTAGCGGGGACCCAAGAGACCCAGTACTTC

size: many
J: TRBJ1-1
V: TRBV7-2
D: TRBD1
CDR3: CASSPARGQGANTEAFF
DNA: TGTGCCAGCAGCCCGGCACGTGGACAGGGGGCAAATACTGAAGCTTTCTTT

size: .
J: TRBJ2-7
V: TRBV20-1
D: .
CDR3: CSARHNSDEQYF
DNA: TGCAGTGCTAGGCACAATAGCGACGAGCAGTACTTC

size: many
J: TRBJ2-3
V: TRBV6-5
D: .
CDR3: CASSYRPATDTQYF
DNA: TGTGCCAGCAGTTACAGACCCGCCACAGATACGCAGTATTTT

size: .
J: TRBJ2-1
V: TRBV15
D: .
CDR3: CATSRESGVRANEQFF
DNA: TGTGCCACCAGCAGAGAGAGTGGCGTTAGGGCGAATGAGCAGTTCTTC

size: .
J: TRBJ2-1
V: TRBV24-1
D: TRBD1
CDR3: CATSDDRGPNYNEQFF
DNA: TGTGCCACCAGTGATGACAGGGGGCCCAACTACAATGAGCAGTTCTTC

size: few
J: TRBJ1-3
V: TRBV5-1
D: .
CDR3: CASSLAGQGNTIYF
DNA: TGCGCCAGCAGCTTGGCCGGACAGGGAAACACCATATATTTT

size: few
J: TRBJ1-2
V: TRBV12-3/TRBV12-4
D: TRBD1
CDR3: CASTQGASGYGYTF
DNA: TGTGCCAGCACCCAGGGGGCAAGCGGCTATGGCTACACCTTC

size: .
J: TRBJ1-5
V: TRBV29-1
D: .
CDR3: CSVVWGVNQPQHF
DNA: TGCAGCGTTGTATGGGGTGTAAATCAGCCCCAGCATTTT

size: many
J: TRBJ2-3
V: TRBV4-3
D: .
CDR3: CASSQFSRDTQYF
DNA: TGCGCCAGCAGCCAATTCTCCCGAGATACGCAGTATTTT

size: few
J: TRBJ2-5
V: TRBV4-3
D: .
CDR3: CASSQVEEGAPSVGWETQYF
DNA: TGCGCCAGCAGCCAAGTGGAGGAGGGGGCGCCTTCTGTCGGGTGGGAGACCCAGTACTTC